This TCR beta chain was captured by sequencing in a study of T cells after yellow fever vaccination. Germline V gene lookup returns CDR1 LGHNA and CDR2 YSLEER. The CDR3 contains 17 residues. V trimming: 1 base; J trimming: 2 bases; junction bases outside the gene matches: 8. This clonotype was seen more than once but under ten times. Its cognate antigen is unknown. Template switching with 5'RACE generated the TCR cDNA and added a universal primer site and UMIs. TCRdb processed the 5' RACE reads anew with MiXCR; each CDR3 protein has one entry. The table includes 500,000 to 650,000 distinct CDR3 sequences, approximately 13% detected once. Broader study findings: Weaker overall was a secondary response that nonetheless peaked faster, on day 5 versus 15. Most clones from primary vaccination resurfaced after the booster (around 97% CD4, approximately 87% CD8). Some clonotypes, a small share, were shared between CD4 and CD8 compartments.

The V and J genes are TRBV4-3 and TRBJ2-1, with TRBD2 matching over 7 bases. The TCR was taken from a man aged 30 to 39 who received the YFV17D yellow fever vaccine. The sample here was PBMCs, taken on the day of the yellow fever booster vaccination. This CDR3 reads CASSQGAQRDTYNEQFF. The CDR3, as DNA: TGCGCCAGCAGCCAAGGGGCACAGCGGGATACCTACAATGAGCAGTTCTTC.